One sample yielded the 3 T cell receptor beta chains listed below, sequenced in a study of response to subunit inactivated influenza vaccine. TCRdb re-called the RT-PCR reads with MiXCR, one entry per CDR3 protein. The sample carries hundreds of thousands of distinct CDR3 sequences, around 22% recorded once. The sample in question was PBMCs from blood, obtained 21 months after vaccination. Receptor source: a man aged 45-69 years who received an inactivated influenza vaccine.

CDR3 in DNA: TGTGCCATCAGTGGGAACACGGATGAAGCTTTCTTT. It encodes CAISGNTDEAFF. The chain links TRBV10-3 to TRBJ1-1; D not resolved. V was shortened by 4 bases and J by 7 bases, with 10 bases between the two germline ends. Germline CDR1 is ENHRY and CDR2 is SYGVKD. This CDR3 region has 12 residues.

Notes on this clonotype: This may come from a read error, since a much larger clone is one base off. The chain joins TRBV2 to TRBJ1-1, with D possibly TRBD1 on 5 matching bases. V shed 10 bases and J shed 3 bases, with 12 bases lying between them. Germline loops: CDR1 SNHLY, CDR2 FYNNEI. This CDR3 has 12 amino acids. The CDR3: CANIRGDTEAFF. The CDR3 DNA reads as TGTGCCAACATTAGGGGTGACACTGAAGCTTTCTTT.

A few counts support this clonotype. This chain connects TRBV29-1 to TRBJ2-1; D remains ambiguous. CDR1 SQVTM and CDR2 ANQGSEA come from the germline V gene. V lost 3 bases and J 2 bases, leaving 5 bases between the germline ends. There are 12 residues in the CDR3. DNA for the CDR3: TGCAGCGTTGAGTCCACCTACAATGAGCAGTTCTTC. Amino acids: CSVESTYNEQFF.